This T cell receptor (beta chain) was documented in a study of T cells after yellow fever vaccination. Points from the study as a whole: In FACS-sorted repertoires, abundant clonotypes from the bulk population could appear as contaminants.

Remarks on this clonotype: Its antigen is not identified.

J was trimmed by 4 bases and V by 0 bases; bases with no gene match: 11. The germline V gene has CDR1 SGHAT and CDR2 FQNNGV. The CDR3 totals 19 residues. One entry per CDR3 protein results from TCRdb running MiXCR on the 5' RACE reads. Of 120,000 or so distinct CDR3 sequences in the sample, roughly 6.8% are singletons; the top ten hold roughly 3%. The TCR was taken from a man younger than 35 who received the YFV17D yellow fever vaccine. The chain joins TRBV11-2 to TRBJ2-2; 10 positions match TRBD2. This sample comprised CD4+ T cells sorted from PBMCs, obtained approximately 47 days after the first yellow fever vaccination. The CDR3 spells CASSLDRWLAGARTGELFF. The CDR3 DNA reads TGTGCCAGCAGCTTAGATCGCTGGCTAGCGGGGGCCCGCACCGGGGAGCTGTTTTTT.